The 27 T cell receptor beta chains below were found in one sample sequenced in a study of cytomegalovirus exposure and HLA in healthy donors (dated by TCRdb to about 2017). Receptor amplification or capture employed the immunoSEQ multiplex PCR assay. For the multiplex PCR, a mixture combining 60 forward primers for TCR Vbeta segments and 13 reverse primers for TCR Jbeta segments was used. TCRdb obtained this table from immuneACCESS and retained in-frame rearrangements with V and J assigned. These tables miss some clones; where compared with another copy, unresolved V genes account for less than half of the shortfall, and the remainder is unexplained. This sample gives 90,000 or so clones in total; 78% of them show up just once. The ten largest clones take up approximately 4% of the sample. The source material was PBMCs. The receptors shown here come from a male donor in good health and CMV-seropositive.

This rearrangement joins TRBV5-1 to TRBJ2-7; 8 nucleotides line up with TRBD2. The CDR3 is made up of 15 amino acids. Germline values: CDR1 SGHRS, CDR2 YFSETQ. Trimming took 4 bases from V and 3 from J; bases not matched to a gene: 9. The CDR3 DNA is TGCGCCAGCAGCCGCCTAGCGGGTTCAAACTACGAGCAGTACTTC. Translated: CASSRLAGSNYEQYF.

This clone has a handful of counts. This chain joins TRBV6-1 and TRBJ2-1; D is unclear. The CDR3 is 15 residues long. The V gene's germline CDR1 is MNHNS and CDR2 SASEGT. Trimming removed 1 base at V and 0 bases at J, with 7 bases between. CDR3 amino acids: CASSEGDSSYNEQFF. DNA for the CDR3: TGTGCCAGCAGTGAAGGCGATAGCTCCTACAATGAGCAGTTCTTC.

DNA of the CDR3: TGCGCCAGCAGCTCCGAAGACAGCTACCAGAATGAAGCTTTCTTT. Encoded protein: CASSSEDSYQNEAFF. The chain links TRBV5-1 to TRBJ1-1, with a possible D match to TRBD1 (5 bases). The ends were cut back, 3 bases at V and 7 bases at J, with 19 bases in the middle. CDR3 length equals 15 residues. The germline CDR1 and CDR2 sequences are SGHRS and YFSETQ. The whole variable domain, filled in from reference TRBV5-1 and TRBJ1-1, reads KAGVTQTPRYLIKTRGQQVTLSCSPISGHRSVSWYQQTPGQGLQFLFEYFSETQRNKGNFPGRFSGRQFSNSRSEMNVSTLELGDSALYLCASSSEDSYQNEAFFGQGTRLTVV.

In its sample, this clone was seen once. V usage is TRBV28 and J usage is TRBJ1-3; D is possibly TRBD1 (6 bases). Trimming stripped 7 bases from V and 0 bases from J, with 13 bases between. This CDR3 spans 15 amino acids. Germline CDR1 is MDHEN and CDR2 is SYDVKM. The CDR3 nucleotides are TGTGCCAGCACCAAAAGAGGGGGCTCTGGAAACACCATATATTTT. Translating it yields CASTKRGGSGNTIYF.

The V gene is TRBV5-1, the J gene TRBJ2-1; a possible D gene is TRBD2 (6 bases). Germline assignment: CDR1 SGHRS and CDR2 YFSETQ. V lost 1 base and J lost 5, with 13 bases in between. There are 15 residues in the CDR3. This CDR3 is CASSLLGGSNNEQFF. The DNA of the CDR3 is TGCGCCAGCAGCTTGTTGGGGGGATCTAACAATGAGCAGTTCTTC. The full variable domain, with the rest looked up from reference TRBV5-1 and TRBJ2-1, is KAGVTQTPRYLIKTRGQQVTLSCSPISGHRSVSWYQQTPGQGLQFLFEYFSETQRNKGNFPGRFSGRQFSNSRSEMNVSTLELGDSALYLCASSLLGGSNNEQFFGPGTRLTVL.

This rearrangement joins TRBV5-4 to TRBJ2-2; 7 bases line up with TRBD2. V shed 0 bases and J 3 bases; nucleotides not matched to a gene: 2. The CDR3 loop spans 15 amino acids. Germline CDR1 and CDR2: SGHNT and YYREEE (reference sequence). CDR3 DNA: TGTGCCAGCAGCTTGGGGGGGAGGGACACCGGGGAGCTGTTTTTT. Translated, it gives CASSLGGRDTGELFF. The whole variable domain, filled in from reference TRBV5-4 and TRBJ2-2, reads ETGVTQSPTHLIKTRGQQVTLRCSSQSGHNTVSWYQQALGQGPQFIFQYYREEENGRGNFPPRFSGLQFPNYSSELNVNALELDDSALYLCASSLGGRDTGELFFGEGSRLTVL.

This chain links TRBV7-8 with TRBJ2-1; TRBD1 matches 12 bases. The germline V gene encodes CDR1 SGHVS and CDR2 FQNEAQ. Trimming took 7 bases from V and 3 from J; bases not matched to a gene: 13. This CDR3 is 18 amino acids long. CDR3 DNA: TGTGCCAGCATGTATCTGACGGGACAGGGGGCTGGCTACAATGAGCAGTTCTTC. Protein: CASMYLTGQGAGYNEQFF.

This clone showed up just once. The rearrangement joins TRBV5-1 to TRBJ1-6; D is possibly TRBD1 (6 bases). CDR1 is SGHRS and CDR2 is YFSETQ in the germline V gene. Trimming left V 4 bases short and J 2 bases short, with 10 bases between. The CDR3 length is 15 residues. DNA for the CDR3: TGCGCCAGCAGCCCGACAGGAACCTATAATTCACCCCTCCACTTT. Translating it yields CASSPTGTYNSPLHF.

The V and J genes are TRBV18 and TRBJ1-2; maybe TRBD1 (5 bases). The germline V gene has CDR1 KGHSH and CDR2 LQKENI. The CDR3 spans 15 residues. V was trimmed by 2 bases and J by 0 bases, leaving 10 bases between them. CDR3 coding DNA: TGTGCCAGCTCACCATCCGACAGAGCTAACTATGGCTACACCTTC. Its translation is CASSPSDRANYGYTF.

In DNA form, the CDR3 reads TGTGCCAGCAGCCCCGATAGCGGGGGCACAGATACGCAGTATTTT. Protein product: CASSPDSGGTDTQYF. The chain links TRBV7-2 to TRBJ2-3; 8 bases are shared with TRBD2. Germline CDR1 SGHTA, CDR2 FQGNSA. The length of the CDR3 is 15 residues. Losses at the gene ends were 5 bases for V and 1 base for J; bases not matched to a gene: 5.

The CDR3 protein is CSAEPGVAEAFF. The CDR3 DNA reads TGCAGCGCCGAACCCGGGGTAGCTGAAGCTTTCTTT. This chain joins TRBV29-1 and TRBJ1-1; D uncertain. V was trimmed by 7 bases and J by 6 bases, leaving 15 bases between them. CDR3 length: 12 residues. Per the germline V gene, CDR1 is SQVTM and CDR2 is ANQGSEA.

This clone was counted a single time. The genes are TRBV11-3 and TRBJ1-3; TRBD1 matches 8 bases. The germline gives CDR1 SGHNT, CDR2 YENEEA. Trimming removed 3 bases from V and 4 bases from J; junction bases left unmatched: 5. The CDR3 is 15 residues long. Here the CDR3 DNA reads TGTGCCAGCAGCTTCACCAGGGGGCTAGGAAACACCATATATTTT. This translates into CASSFTRGLGNTIYF. The variable domain in full, with the rest retrieved from reference TRBV11-3 and TRBJ1-3, is EAGVVQSPRYKIIEKKQPVAFWCNPISGHNTLYWYLQNLGQGPELLIRYENEEAVDDSQLPKDRFSAERLKGVDSTLKIQPAELGDSAVYLCASSFTRGLGNTIYFGEGSWLTVV.

The V call is TRBV6-5, the J call TRBJ1-2; 9 nucleotides align to TRBD1. J gave up 6 bases and V 2 bases, and 7 bases lay outside the gene matches. From germline, CDR1 is MNHEY and CDR2 SVGAGI. CDR3 size: 15 residues. The CDR3 here is CASSYTGTGNDGYTF. The DNA for the CDR3 is TGTGCCAGCAGTTACACCGGGACAGGGAACGATGGCTACACCTTC.

The rearrangement uses TRBV28 and TRBJ1-2, with TRBD1 as a possible D gene (5 bases). Trimming shortened V by 2 bases and J by 6 bases, and 13 bases separated the two germline ends. This CDR3 has 14 residues. CDR1 is MDHEN and CDR2 is SYDVKM in the germline V gene. CDR3 loop: CASSLVPAGNGYTF. For the CDR3, the DNA is TGTGCCAGCAGTTTAGTGCCGGCAGGGAATGGCTACACCTTC.

V usage is TRBV9 and J usage is TRBJ2-3; 10 nucleotides agree with TRBD2. V lost 0 bases to trimming and J lost 5 bases; unmatched junction nucleotides: 6. Germline lookup yields CDR1 SGDLS and CDR2 YYNGEE. The CDR3 has 16 amino acids. CDR3 DNA: TGTGCCAGCAGCGTAGGGGATAGCGGGGGGATAGATACGCAGTATTTT. This gives the protein CASSVGDSGGIDTQYF. Complete variable domain (other parts from reference TRBV9 and TRBJ2-3): DSGVTQTPKHLITATGQRVTLRCSPRSGDLSVYWYQQSLDQGLQFLIQYYNGEERAKGNILERFSAQQFPDLHSELNLSSLELGDSALYFCASSVGDSGGIDTQYFGPGTRLTVL.

The rearrangement uses TRBV6-1 and TRBJ2-7, with 14 bases matching TRBD2. The CDR3 is 17 residues long. The J segment lost 2 bases and the V segment lost 2 bases, leaving 5 bases of the junction unmatched. CDR1 MNHNS and CDR2 SASEGT come from the germline V gene. CDR3 DNA: TGTGCCAGCAGTGAAAAGGGGACTAGCGGGAGAACCTACGAGCAGTACTTC. Amino acid sequence: CASSEKGTSGRTYEQYF.

The chain links TRBV5-6 to TRBJ2-2, with D unresolved. V was shortened by 4 bases and J by 0 bases, with 4 bases between the two germline ends. The length of the CDR3 is 13 residues. CDR1 and CDR2 from the germline V gene are SGHDT and YYEEEE. The DNA of the CDR3 is TGTGCCAGCAGCCCTGCGAACACCGGGGAGCTGTTTTTT. Translated: CASSPANTGELFF.

This chain connects TRBV6-1 to TRBJ2-3, with 11 positions matching TRBD2. Germline V gene data show CDR1 as MNHNS and CDR2 as SASEGT. The CDR3 contains 15 residues. V lost 6 bases, J lost 3 bases, and 5 bases stayed unmatched. CDR3 bases: TGTGCCAGCAGGCTTAGCGGGAGGGAAACAGATACGCAGTATTTT. It encodes CASRLSGRETDTQYF.

The chain links TRBV7-9 to TRBJ1-6, with 9 positions matching TRBD1. Unmatched junction bases numbered 9, after V lost 3 bases and J lost 9 bases. This CDR3 has 16 residues. The germline gives CDR1 SEHNR, CDR2 FQNEAQ (reference sequence). The CDR3 loop is CASSLGQGLSGSPLHF. The CDR3 DNA reads as TGTGCCAGCAGCTTGGGACAGGGTTTATCGGGTTCACCCCTCCACTTT.

J is TRBJ2-5 and V is TRBV29-1; 7 positions agree with TRBD1. This CDR3 spans 13 amino acids. The V segment lost 8 bases and the J segment 5 bases; nucleotides outside the gene matches: 11. Germline values: CDR1 SQVTM, CDR2 ANQGSEA. DNA for the CDR3: TGCAGCTGCCGGGACAGTGAGTTTGAGACCCAGTACTTC. Translating it yields CSCRDSEFETQYF.

The chain employs TRBV18 and TRBJ1-1, with 8 bases lining up with TRBD1. The germline gives CDR1 KGHSH, CDR2 LQKENI. V shed 8 bases and J 5 bases; nucleotides not matched to a gene: 10. The CDR3 runs to 14 residues. The CDR3 is CASTPEQGVTEAFF. In nucleotides, the CDR3 is TGTGCCAGCACTCCGGAACAGGGGGTAACTGAAGCTTTCTTT.

The chain recombines TRBV30 with TRBJ2-7, with no clear D. V was trimmed by 2 bases and J by 2 bases, leaving 10 bases between them. Germline V gene lookup returns CDR1 GTSNPN and CDR2 SVGIG (reference sequence). The CDR3 totals 13 residues. The CDR3 coding sequence is TGTGCCTGGAGTCCCGTGGGCGCCTACGAGCAGTACTTC. This sequence encodes CAWSPVGAYEQYF.

V and J are TRBV28 and TRBJ1-1; D is unclear. CDR3 length equals 13 residues. The V gene's germline CDR1 is MDHEN and CDR2 SYDVKM. Trimming shortened V by 2 bases and J by 3 bases, and 7 bases separated the two germline ends. The CDR3 nucleotides are TGTGCCAGCAGTTTAGCGGGATACACTGAAGCTTTCTTT. Protein sequence: CASSLAGYTEAFF. The full variable domain, rest sourced from reference TRBV28 and TRBJ1-1, is DVKVTQSSRYLVKRTGEKVFLECVQDMDHENMFWYRQDPGLGLRLIYFSYDVKMKEKGDIPEGYSVSREKKERFSLILESASTNQTSMYLCASSLAGYTEAFFGQGTRLTVV.

Details on this clone: Different DNA sequences within this sample yield the same CDR3. The V and J genes are TRBV5-5 and TRBJ1-5; 7 bases fit TRBD1. CDR3 length equals 15 residues. The junction had 3 bases not matched to a gene; V was cut back by 0 bases and J by 3 bases. The germline gives CDR1 SGHKS, CDR2 YYEKEE (reference sequence). CDR3 in amino acids: CASSLVRGDNQPQHF. The CDR3 region has the DNA TGTGCCAGCAGCTTGGTCAGGGGGGACAATCAGCCCCAGCATTTT.

This clone was counted a few times. The chain joins TRBV9 to TRBJ1-1; D is uncertain. Germline CDR1 is SGDLS and CDR2 is YYNGEE. CDR3 length equals 10 residues. V was clipped by 2 bases and J by 11 bases, with 7 bases between them. CDR3 sequence reads: CASSVRPAFF. The CDR3 coding sequence is TGTGCCAGCAGCGTGCGCCCCGCTTTCTTT.

This clone was seen a handful of times. The gene calls are TRBV2 and TRBJ1-1, with a possible D match to TRBD1 (6 bases). The V end lost 8 bases, the J end lost 7 bases, and 17 bases lay between the germline ends. CDR1 and CDR2 from the germline V gene are SNHLY and FYNNEI. This CDR3 contains 13 residues. The CDR3 nucleotides are TGTGCCAGCGGTAGGACAGCCACAATTGAAGCTTTCTTT. Its translation is CASGRTATIEAFF.

About this clone itself: The junction does not match germline at one end; this may be a read error. This chain links TRBV5-1 with TRBJ2-5, with D perhaps TRBD1 (5 bases). The CDR3 runs to 12 residues. The germline gives CDR1 SGHRS, CDR2 YFSETQ. This CDR3 reads CASSYETEPQYF. CDR3 nucleotides: TGCGCCAGCAGCTACGAGACAGAGCCCCAGTACTTC. The full variable domain, completed using reference TRBV5-1 and TRBJ2-5, is KAGVTQTPRYLIKTRGQQVTLSCSPISGHRSVSWYQQTPGQGLQFLFEYFSETQRNKGNFPGRFSGRQFSNSRSEMNVSTLELGDSALYLCASSYETEPQYFGPGTRLLVL.